Here is one T cell receptor beta chain with its context. The sample has other DNA sequences that encode this CDR3 too. As originally analysed: The assay estimated nucleated cells by amplifying reference gene primers. Libraries were prepared by immunoSEQ multiplex PCR; TCRdb keeps only in-frame clonotypes and omits some of them. That table supplies the V and J calls and clone size; D and trimming were determined from the DNA. Of approximately 300,000 clones listed, around 89% are singletons. The entry originates in a study of blood T cell repertoires in COVID-19. On the study more broadly: COVID-19 samples from acute and convalescent phases originated in the United States, Italy and Spain. Sources were T cells, B-cell-depleted T cells, or PBMCs; the material itself was cDNA or gDNA.

The CDR3 is 13 residues long. V was shortened by 0 bases and J by 1 base, with 6 bases between the two germline ends. Germline assignment: CDR1 GTSNPN and CDR2 SVGIG (reference sequence). This receptor was identified in a man aged 18 to 29 who had recovered from COVID-19. Sequencing was done on a sample of peripheral blood. The rearrangement links TRBV30 to TRBJ1-1, with D uncertain. CDR3 protein: CAWSVAGNTEAFF. The CDR3 DNA follows: TGTGCCTGGAGTGTTGCGGGGAACACTGAAGCTTTCTTT. Using reference TRBV30 and TRBJ1-1 for the parts outside the CDR3, the full variable domain is SQTIHQWPATLVQPVGSPLSLECTVEGTSNPNLYWYRQAAGRGLQLLFYSVGIGQISSEVPQNLSASRPQDRQFILSSKKLLLSDSGFYLCAWSVAGNTEAFFGQGTRLTVV.